These T cell receptor beta chains were read from a single sample in a study of post-analysis software for immune sequencing data. MiXCR, run by TCRdb on the PCR reads, gives a single entry per CDR3 protein. The sample consists of about 540,000 distinct CDR3 sequences, under 40% of them appearing once. Sequenced sample: blood. Every receptor here comes from a girl aged 2 to 17 with multiple sclerosis. The CDR3 runs from the conserved cysteine through the conserved F or W. D genes are given only for firm matches. Size is omitted from some rows. Given values are once, few, many or a class for expanded clones.

V: TRBV7-2
size: few
J: TRBJ1-5
D: -
DNA: TGTGCCAGCGGCATAAGTCAGCCCCAGCATTTT
CDR3: CASGISQPQHF

V: TRBV5-1
size: -
J: TRBJ2-7
D: -
DNA: TGCGCCAGCAGCTTGTCAGGGTTGGCCTACGAGCAGTACTTC
CDR3: CASSLSGLAYEQYF

V: TRBV7-2
size: few
J: TRBJ2-1
D: TRBD1
DNA: TGTGCCAGCAGCTGGGACAGGGGGACGTACAATGAGCAGTTCTTC
CDR3: CASSWDRGTYNEQFF

V: TRBV20-1
size: many
J: TRBJ1-5
D: TRBD1
DNA: TGCAGTGCTAGTTTCACAGGGGGCATTCAGCCCCAGCATTTT
CDR3: CSASFTGGIQPQHF

V: TRBV12-3/TRBV12-4
size: few
J: TRBJ1-5
D: -
DNA: TGTGCCAGCAGTTTTTGGGGGCTTGGCAATCAGCCCCAGCATTTT
CDR3: CASSFWGLGNQPQHF

V: TRBV12-3/TRBV12-4
size: few
J: TRBJ1-5
D: TRBD1
DNA: TGTGCCAGCAGTCCGCGTAAGGGGGCGAACAATCAGCCCCAGCATTTT
CDR3: CASSPRKGANNQPQHF

V: TRBV5-6
size: -
J: TRBJ1-2
D: TRBD1
DNA: TGTGCCAGCAGCCCATGGACAGGGGTGGATGGCTACACCTTC
CDR3: CASSPWTGVDGYTF

V: TRBV7-9
size: -
J: TRBJ2-3
D: -
DNA: TGTGCCAGCAGCTTAGCTAGCCCGGGCGCAGATACGCAGTATTTT
CDR3: CASSLASPGADTQYF

V: TRBV3-1
size: once
J: TRBJ1-1
D: -
DNA: TGTGCCAGCAGGAAAACGAACACTGAAGCTTTCTTT
CDR3: CASRKTNTEAFF

V: TRBV6-5
size: many
J: TRBJ2-7
D: TRBD1
DNA: TGTGCCAGCAGTAGACAGGGGATTAGCTCCTACGAGCAGTACTTC
CDR3: CASSRQGISSYEQYF

V: TRBV5-1
size: -
J: TRBJ2-2
D: -
DNA: TGCGCCAGCAGCTTATTTCGCCAGGGACCGAACACCGGGGAGCTGTTTTTT
CDR3: CASSLFRQGPNTGELFF

V: TRBV5-1
size: -
J: TRBJ2-7
D: TRBD2
DNA: TGCGCCAGCAGCCCCGGCCTAGCGGGGAGGAGCTCCTACAATGAGCAGTACTTC
CDR3: CASSPGLAGRSSYNEQYF

V: TRBV7-6
size: -
J: TRBJ2-5
D: TRBD1
DNA: TGTGCCAGCAGCTTAGAGGACAGGGCGAGAGAGACCCAGTACTTC
CDR3: CASSLEDRARETQYF

V: TRBV10-2
size: -
J: TRBJ2-3
D: -
DNA: TGCGCCAGCAGTCAACCCCCAACCCCAGATACGCAGTATTTT
CDR3: CASSQPPTPDTQYF

V: TRBV27
size: -
J: TRBJ2-3
D: TRBD2
DNA: TGTGCCAGCAGTAAGGGACTAGCGGGAGCCGCAGATACGCAGTATTTT
CDR3: CASSKGLAGAADTQYF

V: TRBV10-3
size: -
J: TRBJ2-7
D: TRBD1
DNA: TGTGCCATCAGTGAACGGGACAGGGATGGCGAGCAGTACTTC
CDR3: CAISERDRDGEQYF

V: TRBV6-5
size: -
J: TRBJ2-3
D: -
DNA: TGTGCCAGCAGTTCAGGGGACGCAAACACAGATACGCAGTATTTT
CDR3: CASSSGDANTDTQYF

V: TRBV20-1
size: -
J: TRBJ2-7
D: TRBD1
DNA: TGCAGTGCTGGCGGACAGGGGGTCGGGTACGAGCAGTACTTC
CDR3: CSAGGQGVGYEQYF

V: TRBV12-3/TRBV12-4
size: few
J: TRBJ2-5
D: TRBD1
DNA: TGTGCCAGCAGTTTAGACCCTCGACTCAGGGGGCCGGGGGAGACCCAGTACTTC
CDR3: CASSLDPRLRGPGETQYF

V: TRBV5-1
size: -
J: TRBJ2-3
D: -
DNA: TGCGCCAGCAGCTTGGCCCTCCCCTCCACAGATACGCAGTATTTT
CDR3: CASSLALPSTDTQYF

V: TRBV10-2
size: many
J: TRBJ2-7
D: -
DNA: TGCGCCAGCAGTGAAAGGGCAGGGACGACCGAGCAGTACTTC
CDR3: CASSERAGTTEQYF

V: TRBV29-1
size: -
J: TRBJ1-2
D: -
DNA: TGCAGCGTTCGGAATCAAGAGAACTATGGCTACACCTTC
CDR3: CSVRNQENYGYTF

V: TRBV9
size: -
J: TRBJ1-5
D: TRBD1
DNA: TGTGCCAGCAGCGTAGGGACAGGGGGCAGCAATCAGCCCCAGCATTTT
CDR3: CASSVGTGGSNQPQHF

V: TRBV25-1
size: few
J: TRBJ1-4
D: -
DNA: TGTGCCAGCAGTGAATCTAGGACAAGTGAAAAACTGTTTTTT
CDR3: CASSESRTSEKLFF

V: TRBV28
size: few
J: TRBJ1-2
D: TRBD1
DNA: TGTGCCAGCACCCGCTCAGGGGGGAAGGTCTATGGCTACACCTTC
CDR3: CASTRSGGKVYGYTF

V: TRBV3-1
size: few
J: TRBJ2-1
D: -
DNA: TGTGCCAGCAGCCAAGGGGGAGCGTGGGGATCCTACAATGAGCAGTTCTTC
CDR3: CASSQGGAWGSYNEQFF

V: TRBV4-2
size: few
J: TRBJ2-4
D: -
DNA: TGTGCCAGCAGCCAAGAATCGGGGCTAGTCCTAGCCAAAAACATTCAGTACTTC
CDR3: CASSQESGLVLAKNIQYF

V: TRBV5-1
size: few
J: TRBJ1-1
D: TRBD1
DNA: TGCGCCAGCAGCTTACTGCGAGGGGGCAAGGATACTGAAGCTTTCTTT
CDR3: CASSLLRGGKDTEAFF